Listed below are T cell receptor beta chains from one sample, sequenced in a study of T cells in Graves' hyperthyroidism and ophthalmopathy. MiXCR was run by TCRdb on the multiplex PCR reads, yielding one entry per CDR3 protein. The sample has about 330,000 distinct CDR3 sequences, roughly 13% seen once. Sequencing was done on a sample of blood. These receptors came from a woman in her thirties or forties with Graves' ophthalmopathy. CDR3s include the opening cysteine and the closing phenylalanine or tryptophan. D genes are given only for firm matches. Size is stated for part of the rows, as once, few or many counts, or as a class when the clone is expanded.

abundance: many
j_gene: TRBJ2-1
v_gene: TRBV2
d_gene: -
CDR3aa: CASSGGLYEQFF
CDR3nt: TGTGCCAGCAGTGGAGGGCTGTATGAGCAGTTCTTC

abundance: many
j_gene: TRBJ1-1
v_gene: TRBV5-8
d_gene: -
CDR3aa: CASSLDSYTEAFF
CDR3nt: TGTGCCAGCAGCTTAGATAGCTACACTGAAGCTTTCTTT

abundance: -
j_gene: TRBJ2-1
v_gene: TRBV7-9
d_gene: -
CDR3aa: CASARGGGVGEQFF
CDR3nt: TGTGCCAGCGCCAGGGGAGGGGGGGTAGGGGAGCAGTTCTTC

abundance: -
j_gene: TRBJ2-7
v_gene: TRBV7-9
d_gene: -
CDR3aa: CASSLHREYDEQYF
CDR3nt: TGTGCCAGCAGCTTACACAGGGAGTACGACGAGCAGTACTTC

abundance: -
j_gene: TRBJ1-5
v_gene: TRBV20-1
d_gene: -
CDR3aa: CSAGPTVNQPQHF
CDR3nt: TGCAGTGCTGGACCGACGGTTAATCAGCCCCAGCATTTT

abundance: many
j_gene: TRBJ1-1
v_gene: TRBV20-1
d_gene: -
CDR3aa: CSAIKGSGVGAFF
CDR3nt: TGCAGTGCAATCAAAGGGTCTGGTGTGGGAGCTTTCTTT

abundance: many
j_gene: TRBJ2-2
v_gene: TRBV2
d_gene: -
CDR3aa: CASKGGVNTGELFF
CDR3nt: TGTGCCAGCAAGGGCGGGGTGAACACCGGGGAGCTGTTTTTT

abundance: many
j_gene: TRBJ2-1
v_gene: TRBV6-2/TRBV6-3
d_gene: TRBD2
CDR3aa: CASKTGLAFYNEQFF
CDR3nt: TGTGCCAGCAAGACGGGACTAGCCTTCTACAATGAGCAGTTCTTC

abundance: many
j_gene: TRBJ1-3
v_gene: TRBV7-8
d_gene: -
CDR3aa: CASSPQGPQRGGNTIYF
CDR3nt: TGTGCCAGCAGCCCGCAGGGTCCACAACGGGGTGGAAACACCATATATTTT

abundance: -
j_gene: TRBJ2-1
v_gene: TRBV27
d_gene: -
CDR3aa: CASSLGGLSEQFF
CDR3nt: TGTGCCAGCAGTTTAGGAGGTCTTAGTGAGCAGTTCTTC

abundance: few
j_gene: TRBJ1-2
v_gene: TRBV5-4
d_gene: TRBD1
CDR3aa: CASSAGTGRRYGYTF
CDR3nt: TGTGCCAGCAGCGCGGGGACAGGGCGACGTTATGGCTACACCTTC

abundance: -
j_gene: TRBJ2-2
v_gene: TRBV4-1
d_gene: TRBD1
CDR3aa: CASSQDLRGRGSFTGELFF
CDR3nt: TGTGCCAGCAGCCAAGATCTAAGGGGCAGGGGGTCATTCACCGGGGAGCTGTTTTTT

abundance: many
j_gene: TRBJ1-6
v_gene: TRBV2
d_gene: TRBD1
CDR3aa: CASSEWGTGEGSPLHF
CDR3nt: TGTGCCAGCAGTGAATGGGGGACAGGGGAGGGTTCACCCCTCCACTTT

abundance: many
j_gene: TRBJ2-1
v_gene: TRBV6-2/TRBV6-3
d_gene: -
CDR3aa: CASSYASYNEQFF
CDR3nt: TGTGCCAGCAGTTACGCGAGCTACAATGAGCAGTTCTTC

abundance: few
j_gene: TRBJ2-7
v_gene: TRBV7-9
d_gene: TRBD2
CDR3aa: CASSQPPGTNIYEQYF
CDR3nt: TGTGCCAGCAGCCAACCACCTGGGACTAACATATACGAGCAGTACTTC

abundance: many
j_gene: TRBJ1-5
v_gene: TRBV20-1
d_gene: -
CDR3aa: CSATRDNSQPQHF
CDR3nt: TGCAGTGCTACCCGGGACAACAGTCAGCCCCAGCATTTT

abundance: many
j_gene: TRBJ2-1
v_gene: TRBV15
d_gene: TRBD2
CDR3aa: CATSKGLAESMGGEQFF
CDR3nt: TGTGCCACCAGCAAAGGACTAGCGGAGTCAATGGGGGGTGAGCAGTTCTTC

abundance: many
j_gene: TRBJ2-4
v_gene: TRBV2
d_gene: -
CDR3aa: CASSEIVAKNIQYF
CDR3nt: TGTGCCAGCAGTGAAATAGTAGCCAAAAACATTCAGTACTTC

abundance: many
j_gene: TRBJ2-1
v_gene: TRBV2
d_gene: -
CDR3aa: CASSDGLVYNEQFF
CDR3nt: TGTGCCAGCAGTGACGGACTGGTGTACAATGAGCAGTTCTTC

abundance: -
j_gene: TRBJ2-5
v_gene: TRBV28
d_gene: -
CDR3aa: CASSEGQNQETQYF
CDR3nt: TGTGCCAGCAGTGAAGGACAGAACCAAGAGACCCAGTACTTC

abundance: many
j_gene: TRBJ2-1
v_gene: TRBV11-2
d_gene: TRBD2
CDR3aa: CASSVSSGSASYNEQFF
CDR3nt: TGTGCCAGCAGCGTTTCTAGCGGGAGCGCCTCCTACAATGAGCAGTTCTTC

abundance: many
j_gene: TRBJ2-1
v_gene: TRBV28
d_gene: -
CDR3aa: CASSLLSGRDEQFF
CDR3nt: TGTGCCAGCAGTTTATTAAGCGGAAGGGATGAGCAGTTCTTC

abundance: few
j_gene: TRBJ2-3
v_gene: TRBV5-1
d_gene: -
CDR3aa: CASIGVSDTQYF
CDR3nt: TGCGCCAGCATCGGGGTCTCAGATACGCAGTATTTT

abundance: many
j_gene: TRBJ2-1
v_gene: TRBV10-1
d_gene: -
CDR3aa: CASSVSWGEQFF
CDR3nt: TGCGCCAGCAGTGTGAGTTGGGGTGAGCAGTTCTTC

abundance: many
j_gene: TRBJ1-2
v_gene: TRBV10-3
d_gene: -
CDR3aa: CAISEGQRNGYTF
CDR3nt: TGTGCCATCAGTGAGGGACAGCGGAATGGCTACACCTTC

abundance: many
j_gene: TRBJ2-1
v_gene: TRBV29-1
d_gene: TRBD1
CDR3aa: CSVMTAGGITYNEQFF
CDR3nt: TGCAGCGTCATGACCGCAGGGGGAATCACCTACAATGAGCAGTTCTTC

abundance: few
j_gene: TRBJ2-2
v_gene: TRBV15
d_gene: -
CDR3aa: CATRRDWGNTGELFF
CDR3nt: TGTGCCACCAGGAGGGACTGGGGGAACACCGGGGAGCTGTTTTTT

abundance: few
j_gene: TRBJ2-1
v_gene: TRBV5-1
d_gene: TRBD2
CDR3aa: CASSPGLEASNEQFF
CDR3nt: TGCGCCAGCAGCCCCGGACTAGAAGCCAGCAATGAGCAGTTCTTC

abundance: many
j_gene: TRBJ1-1
v_gene: TRBV2
d_gene: -
CDR3aa: CASSYGNSRGTEAFF
CDR3nt: TGTGCCAGCAGTTATGGTAACAGCCGGGGCACTGAAGCTTTCTTT

abundance: many
j_gene: TRBJ2-3
v_gene: TRBV6-1
d_gene: TRBD2
CDR3aa: CATQLNGLAGGRDTQYF
CDR3nt: TGTGCCACCCAACTCAACGGACTAGCGGGGGGCCGAGATACGCAGTATTTT

abundance: few
j_gene: TRBJ2-1
v_gene: TRBV7-2
d_gene: TRBD2
CDR3aa: CASSSPLGWWDYVSVEQFF
CDR3nt: TGTGCCAGCAGCTCCCCCCTTGGGTGGTGGGACTATGTTTCGGTTGAGCAGTTCTTC

abundance: many
j_gene: TRBJ1-1
v_gene: TRBV12-3/TRBV12-4
d_gene: -
CDR3aa: CASSLIMNTEAFF
CDR3nt: TGTGCCAGCAGTTTAATTATGAACACTGAAGCTTTCTTT

abundance: few
j_gene: TRBJ1-1
v_gene: TRBV20-1
d_gene: -
CDR3aa: CSAGAHRNTEAFF
CDR3nt: TGCAGTGCTGGGGCACACCGGAACACTGAAGCTTTCTTT

abundance: -
j_gene: TRBJ1-1
v_gene: TRBV30
d_gene: -
CDR3aa: CAWAGLRNTEAFF
CDR3nt: TGTGCCTGGGCGGGACTCAGGAACACTGAAGCTTTCTTT

abundance: many
j_gene: TRBJ2-1
v_gene: TRBV11-2
d_gene: -
CDR3aa: CASSPFDRSNNEQFF
CDR3nt: TGTGCCAGCAGCCCATTCGACAGGTCAAACAATGAGCAGTTCTTC

abundance: many
j_gene: TRBJ2-5
v_gene: TRBV24-1
d_gene: TRBD1
CDR3aa: CATSKGQTVETQYF
CDR3nt: TGTGCCACCAGCAAGGGACAGACCGTGGAGACCCAGTACTTC

abundance: few
j_gene: TRBJ2-3
v_gene: TRBV13
d_gene: -
CDR3aa: CASSLTGEGPDTQYF
CDR3nt: TGTGCCAGCAGCTTAACAGGCGAGGGCCCAGATACGCAGTATTTT